A single sample is the source of the 26 T cell receptor beta chains below, sequenced in a study of T cells after yellow fever vaccination. TCRdb analysed the 5' RACE reads with MiXCR anew, one entry per CDR3 protein. The sample consists of about 350,000 distinct CDR3 sequences, less than 9.5% of them appearing once. The material was PBMCs, obtained around 45 days after the first yellow fever vaccination. These receptors all come from a young man who received the YFV17D yellow fever vaccine.

The sample holds a few counts of this clonotype. This sequence joins TRBV11-2 and TRBJ2-2, with D maybe TRBD1 (5 bases). Germline CDR1 reads SGHAT; CDR2 reads FQNNGV. The germline V and J ends were trimmed by 1 base and 7 bases, with 13 bases remaining between them. The CDR3 contains 15 residues. CDR3 in DNA: TGTGCCAGCAGCTTAGGTTCGACAGTTATCGGGGAGCTGTTTTTT. Protein product: CASSLGSTVIGELFF.

Regarding this clonotype: Mismatch with germline at one junction end may stem from a read error. The chain joins TRBV12-3 or TRBV12-4 to TRBJ2-5; TRBD1 is a possible D gene (5 bases). The CDR3 has 13 amino acids. For the CDR3, the DNA is TGTGCCAGCAGTCCCTATCTACAGGTTGGGTGGCACTTC. This codes for CASSPYLQVGWHF.

The chain has TRBV12-3 or TRBV12-4 and TRBJ1-2; 8 nucleotides line up with TRBD1. This CDR3 is 13 amino acids long. After removal of 5 bases from V and 7 bases from J, the junction contained 6 bases not matched to a gene. The CDR3 DNA reads TGTGCCAGCAGTCTTCCTCAGGGGGCTGGCTACACCTTC. It translates to CASSLPQGAGYTF.

There are many counts of this clonotype. The genes are TRBV6-5 and TRBJ1-6, with unresolved D. Germline V gene data show CDR1 as MNHEY and CDR2 as SVGAGI. Deletions cut 2 bases from V and 5 bases from J, with 7 bases between. The CDR3 contains 14 residues. CDR3 DNA sequence: TGTGCCAGCAGTTACGCTGCTCATAATTCACCCCTCCACTTT. Its translation is CASSYAAHNSPLHF.

This clonotype was observed at least ten times. This chain uses TRBV5-8 with TRBJ2-5; either TRBD1 or TRBD2 may fit D (5 bases each). This CDR3 is built from 14 residues. Germline CDR1 reads SGHTS; CDR2 reads YDEGEE. V was clipped by 1 base and J by 4 bases, with 11 bases between them. The CDR3 DNA reads as TGTGCCAGCAGCTTGACCGGGGCGGGAGAGACCCAGTACTTC. Its translation is CASSLTGAGETQYF.

J is TRBJ2-3 and V is TRBV5-6; TRBD2 matches 8 bases. The CDR3 sequence is 14 residues long. The J segment lost 4 bases and the V segment lost 4 bases, leaving 5 bases of the junction unmatched. Germline CDR1 is SGHDT and CDR2 is YYEEEE. The CDR3 DNA reads TGTGCCAGCAGCCAAGGACTAGCTTCAGATACGCAGTATTTT. This translates into CASSQGLASDTQYF.

In its sample, this clonotype was seen many times. This chain uses TRBV6-5 with TRBJ2-6, with D tentatively TRBD1 (6 bases). Trimming left V 6 bases short and J 0 bases short, with 9 bases between. Germline loops: CDR1 MNHEY, CDR2 SVGAGI. This CDR3 has 15 amino acids. In DNA, the CDR3 is TGTGCCAGCAGCTTACAGGGCTCTGGGGCCAACGTCCTGACTTTC. This gives the protein CASSLQGSGANVLTF.

The gene calls are TRBV12-3 or TRBV12-4 and TRBJ2-1, with a tentative D call TRBD2 (6 bases). The CDR3 runs 14 residues. V was pared by 6 bases and J by 1 base, with 10 bases between. The CDR3 region is CASSPGRSYNEQFF. Here the CDR3 DNA reads TGTGCCAGCAGCCCGGGGAGGTCCTACAATGAGCAGTTCTTC.

The rearrangement joins TRBV7-9 to TRBJ2-7; D remains ambiguous. The CDR3 is made up of 13 amino acids. The germline V gene has CDR1 SEHNR and CDR2 FQNEAQ (reference sequence). Between the trimmed V and J ends, which lost 1 base and 7 bases, there was a span of 11 bases. DNA of the CDR3: TGTGCCAGCAGCTTAGATCAGTCATATGAGCAGTACTTC. This encodes CASSLDQSYEQYF.

The rearrangement uses TRBV7-6 and TRBJ2-1, with 7 positions matching TRBD1. The CDR3 runs to 15 residues. Germline values: CDR1 SGHVS, CDR2 FNYEAQ. The junction had 5 bases not matched to a gene; V was cut back by 2 bases and J by 4 bases. The CDR3 here is CASSLTGVEYNEQFF. The CDR3 nucleotides are TGTGCCAGCAGCTTAACAGGGGTCGAATACAATGAGCAGTTCTTC.

This clonotype turned up a few times. The chain carries TRBV28 and TRBJ1-5; 9 bases are a match to TRBD1. The length of the CDR3 is 15 residues. Germline CDR1 and CDR2: MDHEN and SYDVKM. Unmatched junction bases numbered 10, after V lost 10 bases and J lost 3 bases. The CDR3 loop reads CAIHPTGGDNQPQHF. The CDR3 region has the DNA TGTGCCATCCACCCGACAGGGGGAGACAATCAGCCCCAGCATTTT.

The DNA of the CDR3 is TGTGCCAGCAGTTGGGGGCCAGGTGCGGGGGATAGAGGCTACACCTTC. It is translated as CASSWGPGAGDRGYTF. J is TRBJ1-2 and V is TRBV6-5, with TRBD1 as a possible D gene (6 bases). This CDR3 spans 16 amino acids. Per the germline V gene, CDR1 is MNHEY and CDR2 is SVGAGI. Between the trimmed V and J ends, which lost 4 bases and 8 bases, there was a span of 23 bases.

The rearrangement joins TRBV12-3 or TRBV12-4 to TRBJ2-7, with no clear D. CDR3 length: 14 residues. Trimming left V 3 bases short and J 3 bases short, with 12 bases between. CDR3 sequence: CASSFISGDYEQYV. The DNA of the CDR3 is TGTGCCAGCAGTTTCATCTCTGGGGACTACGAGCAGTACGTC.

This clonotype was picked up a small number of times. The J gene is TRBJ2-2, the V gene TRBV12-3 or TRBV12-4; D is undetermined. This CDR3 is 16 amino acids long. V was cut by 5 bases and J by 1 base, with 14 bases left in between. CDR3 nucleotide sequence: TGTGCCAGCAGTCCCCCCGCGTTGGGGAACACCGGGGAGCTGTTTTTT. Residues: CASSPPALGNTGELFF.

The CDR3 sequence is CASSLVPGDREAFF. The CDR3 coding sequence is TGCGCCAGCAGCTTGGTACCAGGGGACCGAGAAGCTTTCTTT. The chain links TRBV5-1 to TRBJ1-1, with a weak D call TRBD1 (6 bases). The CDR3 runs to 14 residues. Germline V gene sequence: CDR1 SGHRS, CDR2 YFSETQ. The V and J ends lost 0 bases and 8 bases respectively, with 14 bases between them.

The rearrangement joins TRBV20-1 to TRBJ2-5, with D perhaps matching TRBD2 (6 bases). Trimming pared 0 bases from V and 1 base from J, leaving 12 bases between. This CDR3 has 15 residues. The germline V gene encodes CDR1 DFQATT and CDR2 SNEGSKA (reference sequence). CDR3 amino acids: CSARDQAGTQETQYF. The CDR3, as DNA: TGCAGTGCTAGAGATCAGGCGGGGACCCAAGAGACCCAGTACTTC.

This clonotype was detected ten times or more. This sequence joins TRBV6-5 and TRBJ2-1; 8 nucleotides line up with TRBD2. Germline assignment: CDR1 MNHEY and CDR2 SVGAGI. Germline trimming cut 2 bases from V and 8 bases from J; bases unmatched to any gene: 8. The CDR3 runs 15 residues. The CDR3 nucleotides are TGTGCCAGCAGTTACGCCCACGGGGGGGTCGATGAGCAGTTCTTC. Protein sequence: CASSYAHGGVDEQFF.

This clonotype has more than one count but fewer than ten. This chain joins TRBV7-2 and TRBJ2-3, with 8 bases aligning to TRBD1. V was clipped by 5 bases and J by 5 bases; unmatched bases: 9. There are 15 residues in the CDR3. From germline, CDR1 is SGHTA and CDR2 FQGNSA. The CDR3 protein is CASSRTGTGGDTQYF. CDR3 sequence (DNA): TGTGCCAGCAGCCGTACCGGGACAGGAGGAGATACGCAGTATTTT.

This clonotype has more than one count but fewer than ten. The chain carries TRBV15 and TRBJ2-5, with 8 nucleotides matching TRBD1. This CDR3 comprises 14 residues. V was clipped by 3 bases and J by 3 bases; unmatched bases: 3. Germline V gene sequence: CDR1 LNHNV, CDR2 YYDKDF (reference sequence). The CDR3 loop reads CATSRDRVEETQYF. As DNA, the CDR3 is TGTGCCACCAGCAGGGACAGGGTCGAAGAGACCCAGTACTTC.

This clonotype showed up just a few times. V usage is TRBV4-3 and J usage is TRBJ2-4, with 9 bases aligning to TRBD1. Germline CDR1 is LGHNA and CDR2 is YSLEER. This CDR3 has 17 residues. V was clipped by 2 bases and J by 8 bases; unmatched bases: 13. Here the CDR3 DNA reads TGCGCCAGCAGCCAACGCCCCCGAGGACAGGGGTTGCACATTCAGTACTTC. This sequence encodes CASSQRPRGQGLHIQYF.

The rearrangement uses TRBV7-9 and TRBJ1-2, with 7 nucleotides matching TRBD1. With V trimmed by 5 bases and J by 2 bases, 11 bases remained unmatched. Germline V gene sequence: CDR1 SEHNR, CDR2 FQNEAQ (reference sequence). The CDR3 is made up of 16 amino acids. The CDR3 DNA follows: TGTGCCAGCAGCATCACCGGGACAGACTTCAACTATGGCTACACCTTC. Amino acids: CASSITGTDFNYGYTF. Complete variable domain (other parts from reference TRBV7-9 and TRBJ1-2): DTGVSQNPRHKITKRGQNVTFRCDPISEHNRLYWYRQTLGQGPEFLTYFQNEAQLEKSRLLSDRFSAERPKGSFSTLEIQRTEQGDSAMYLCASSITGTDFNYGYTFGSGTRLTVV.

This clonotype has ten or more counts. The J gene is TRBJ2-6, the V gene TRBV7-2, with D hard to call. The CDR3 consists of 14 residues. Germline V lookup: CDR1 SGHTA, CDR2 FQGNSA. Trimming removed 6 bases at V and 4 bases at J, with 10 bases between. The CDR3 DNA reads TGTGCCAGCAGTTTGTCGTCCGGGGCCAACGTCCTGACTTTC. Protein product: CASSLSSGANVLTF.

This clonotype was counted between two and nine times. J is TRBJ1-1 and V is TRBV11-3, with a weak D call TRBD1 (5 bases). The length of the CDR3 is 15 residues. Between the trimmed V and J ends, which lost 1 base and 0 bases, there was a span of 9 bases. The germline gives CDR1 SGHNT, CDR2 YENEEA. CDR3 loop: CASSLGGEMNTEAFF. CDR3 in DNA: TGTGCCAGCAGCTTAGGGGGCGAAATGAACACTGAAGCTTTCTTT.

The chain carries TRBV6-5 and TRBJ1-6; possible D gene TRBD1, 5 bases. Per germline, CDR1 MNHEY and CDR2 SVGAGI. V was pared by 0 bases and J by 10 bases, with 19 bases between. The CDR3 has 17 amino acids. The CDR3 bases are TGTGCCAGCAGTTACTCTATTTTCGGGACCGCTCAGTCACCCCTCCACTTT. Protein product: CASSYSIFGTAQSPLHF.

The J gene is TRBJ2-3, the V gene TRBV10-3, with 7 bases matching TRBD1. Germline CDR1 ENHRY, CDR2 SYGVKD. The V segment lost 7 bases and the J segment 2 bases; nucleotides outside the gene matches: 3. This CDR3 is 13 amino acids long. The CDR3 DNA sequence: TGTGCCATCACCACAGGGGCCACAGATACGCAGTATTTT. As protein: CAITTGATDTQYF.

This clonotype was observed a few times. The CDR3 DNA reads TGTGCCAGCAGTTACGAGATCTCCTACGAGCAGTACTTC. Translated, it gives CASSYEISYEQYF. This chain joins TRBV6-6 and TRBJ2-7, with unresolved D. The CDR3 consists of 13 residues. CDR1 MNHNY and CDR2 SVGAGI come from the germline V gene (reference sequence). Trimming cost V 2 bases and J 0 bases, with 5 bases left between them.